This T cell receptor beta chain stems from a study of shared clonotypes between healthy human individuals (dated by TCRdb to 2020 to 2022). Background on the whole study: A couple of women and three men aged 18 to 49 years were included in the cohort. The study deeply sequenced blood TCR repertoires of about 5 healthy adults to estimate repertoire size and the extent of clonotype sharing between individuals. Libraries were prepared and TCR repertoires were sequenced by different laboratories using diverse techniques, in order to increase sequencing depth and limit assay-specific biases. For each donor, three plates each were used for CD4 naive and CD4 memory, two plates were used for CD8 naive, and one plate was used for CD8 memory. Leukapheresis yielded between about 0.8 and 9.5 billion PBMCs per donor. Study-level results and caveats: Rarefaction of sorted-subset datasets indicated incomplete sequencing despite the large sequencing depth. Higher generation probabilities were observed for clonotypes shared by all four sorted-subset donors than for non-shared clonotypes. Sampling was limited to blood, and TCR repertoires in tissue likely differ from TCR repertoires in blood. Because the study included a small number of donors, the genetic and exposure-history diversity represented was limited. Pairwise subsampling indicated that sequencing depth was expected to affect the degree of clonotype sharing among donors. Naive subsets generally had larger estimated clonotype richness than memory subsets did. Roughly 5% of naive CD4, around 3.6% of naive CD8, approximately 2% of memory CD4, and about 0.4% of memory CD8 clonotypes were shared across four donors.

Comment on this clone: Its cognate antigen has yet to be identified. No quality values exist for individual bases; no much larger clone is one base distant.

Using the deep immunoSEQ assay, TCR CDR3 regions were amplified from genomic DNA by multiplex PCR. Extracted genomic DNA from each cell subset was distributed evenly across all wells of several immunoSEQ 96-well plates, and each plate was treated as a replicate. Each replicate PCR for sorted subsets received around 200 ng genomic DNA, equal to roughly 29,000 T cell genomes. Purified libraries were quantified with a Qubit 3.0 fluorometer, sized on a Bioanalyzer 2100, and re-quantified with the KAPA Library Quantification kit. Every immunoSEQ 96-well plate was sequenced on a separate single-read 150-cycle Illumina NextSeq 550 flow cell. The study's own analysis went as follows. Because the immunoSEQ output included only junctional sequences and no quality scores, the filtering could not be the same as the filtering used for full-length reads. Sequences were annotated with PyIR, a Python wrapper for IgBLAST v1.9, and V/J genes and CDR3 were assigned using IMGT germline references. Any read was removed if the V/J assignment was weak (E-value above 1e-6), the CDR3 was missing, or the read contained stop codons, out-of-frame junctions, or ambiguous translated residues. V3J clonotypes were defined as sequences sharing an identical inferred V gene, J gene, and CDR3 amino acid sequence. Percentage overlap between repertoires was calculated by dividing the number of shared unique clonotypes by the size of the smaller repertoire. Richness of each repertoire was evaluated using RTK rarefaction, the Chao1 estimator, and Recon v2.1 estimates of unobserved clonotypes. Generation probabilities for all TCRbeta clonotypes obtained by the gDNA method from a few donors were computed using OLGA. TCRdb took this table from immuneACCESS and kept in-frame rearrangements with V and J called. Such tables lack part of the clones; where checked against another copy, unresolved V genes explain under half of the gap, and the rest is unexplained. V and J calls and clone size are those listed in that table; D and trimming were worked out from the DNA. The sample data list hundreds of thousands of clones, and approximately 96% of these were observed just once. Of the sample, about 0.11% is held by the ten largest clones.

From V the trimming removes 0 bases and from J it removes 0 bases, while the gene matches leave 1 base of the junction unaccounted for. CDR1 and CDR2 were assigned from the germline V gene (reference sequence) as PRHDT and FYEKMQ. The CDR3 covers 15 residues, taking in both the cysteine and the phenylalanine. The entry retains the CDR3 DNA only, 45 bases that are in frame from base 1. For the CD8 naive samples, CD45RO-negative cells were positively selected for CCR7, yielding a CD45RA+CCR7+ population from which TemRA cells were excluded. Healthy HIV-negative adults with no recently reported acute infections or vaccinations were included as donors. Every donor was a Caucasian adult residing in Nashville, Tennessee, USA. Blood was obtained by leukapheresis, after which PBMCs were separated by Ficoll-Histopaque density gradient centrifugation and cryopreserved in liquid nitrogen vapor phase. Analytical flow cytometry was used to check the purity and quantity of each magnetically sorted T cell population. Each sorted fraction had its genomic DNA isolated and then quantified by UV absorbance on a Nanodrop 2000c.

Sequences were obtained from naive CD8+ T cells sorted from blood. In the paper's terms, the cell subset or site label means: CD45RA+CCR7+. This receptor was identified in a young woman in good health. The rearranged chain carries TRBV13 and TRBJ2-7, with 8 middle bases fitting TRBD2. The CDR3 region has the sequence CASSLGLAASYEQYF. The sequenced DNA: TGTGCCAGCAGCTTAGGACTAGCGGCCTCCTACGAGCAGTACTTC.